Given below is one TCR beta chain in context. CDR1 is MNHEY, CDR2 SVGAGI, per germline. CDR3 length: 13 amino acids. V shed 5 bases, J shed 9 bases, and the junction held 4 bases outside the gene matches. The authors extracted RNA and reverse transcribed it into cDNA as the sequencing template. Profiled with immunoSEQ multiplex PCR; TCRdb holds only in-frame clones, not every one. Of under 300,000 clones listed, approximately 61% were seen once; the top ten hold under 1.5%. These data come from a study of CD8+ T cells in alopecia areata. At the level of the study: Tofacitinib treatment spanned 6 to 18 months, with 6 months off drug afterward.

The sequence was collected from a human donor with alopecia areata. The specimen comprised CD4+ T cells sorted from blood, sampled at week 0. The V and J genes are TRBV6-5 and TRBJ1-6; 7 positions match TRBD1. This chain's CDR3 is CASSRQGTSPLHF. The CDR3 bases are TGTGCCAGCAGTAGACAGGGTACTTCACCCCTCCACTTT.